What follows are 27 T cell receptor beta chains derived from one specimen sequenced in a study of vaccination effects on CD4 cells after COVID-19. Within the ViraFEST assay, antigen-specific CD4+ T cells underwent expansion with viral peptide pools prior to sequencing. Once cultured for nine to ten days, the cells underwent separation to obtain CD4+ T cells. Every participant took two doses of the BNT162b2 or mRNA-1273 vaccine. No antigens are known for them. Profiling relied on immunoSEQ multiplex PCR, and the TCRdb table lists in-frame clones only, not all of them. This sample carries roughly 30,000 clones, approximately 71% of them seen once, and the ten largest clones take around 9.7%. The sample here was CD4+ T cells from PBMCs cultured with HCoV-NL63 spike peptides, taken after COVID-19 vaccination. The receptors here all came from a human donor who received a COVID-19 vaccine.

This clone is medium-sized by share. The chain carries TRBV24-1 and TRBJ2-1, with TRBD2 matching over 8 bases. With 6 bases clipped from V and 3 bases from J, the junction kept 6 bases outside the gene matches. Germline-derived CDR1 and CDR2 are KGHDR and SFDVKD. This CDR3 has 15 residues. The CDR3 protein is CATSRGGRDYNEQFF. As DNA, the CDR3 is TGTGCCACCAGTCGGGGGGGCCGAGACTACAATGAGCAGTTCTTC.

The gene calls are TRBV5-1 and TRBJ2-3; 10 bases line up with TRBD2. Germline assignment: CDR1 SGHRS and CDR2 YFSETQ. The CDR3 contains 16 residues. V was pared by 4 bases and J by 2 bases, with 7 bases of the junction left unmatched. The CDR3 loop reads CASSPSTSGITDTQYF. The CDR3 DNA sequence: TGCGCCAGCAGCCCCTCCACTAGCGGGATCACAGATACGCAGTATTTT.

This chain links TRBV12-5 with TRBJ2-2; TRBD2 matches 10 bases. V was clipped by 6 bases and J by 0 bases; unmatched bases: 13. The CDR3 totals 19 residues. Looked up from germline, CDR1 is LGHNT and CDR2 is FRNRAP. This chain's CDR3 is CASGRPSGREWTNTGELFF. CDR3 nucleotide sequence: TGTGCTAGTGGCCGGCCTAGCGGGAGAGAGTGGACGAACACCGGGGAGCTGTTTTTT.

The chain's CDR3 is CASSSGTSGGVEQFF. The CDR3 DNA sequence: TGTGCCAGCAGCTCCGGGACTAGCGGGGGGGTGGAGCAGTTCTTC. This chain joins TRBV11-2 and TRBJ2-1, with TRBD2 matching 16 bases. Germline CDR1 SGHAT, CDR2 FQNNGV. The CDR3 has 15 residues. J gave up 10 bases and V 4 bases, and 4 bases lay outside the gene matches.

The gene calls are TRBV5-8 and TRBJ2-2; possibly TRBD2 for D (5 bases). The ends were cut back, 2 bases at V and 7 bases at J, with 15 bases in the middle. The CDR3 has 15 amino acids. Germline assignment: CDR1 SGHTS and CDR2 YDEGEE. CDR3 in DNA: TGTGCCAGCAGCTTTCTCAGCGGTGCCGTCGGGGAGCTGTTTTTT. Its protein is CASSFLSGAVGELFF.

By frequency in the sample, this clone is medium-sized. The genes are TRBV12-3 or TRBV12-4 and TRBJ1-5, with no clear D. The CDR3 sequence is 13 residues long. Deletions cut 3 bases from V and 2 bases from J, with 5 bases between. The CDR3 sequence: CASSFAGNQPQHF. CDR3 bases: TGTGCCAGCAGTTTCGCAGGCAATCAGCCCCAGCATTTT.

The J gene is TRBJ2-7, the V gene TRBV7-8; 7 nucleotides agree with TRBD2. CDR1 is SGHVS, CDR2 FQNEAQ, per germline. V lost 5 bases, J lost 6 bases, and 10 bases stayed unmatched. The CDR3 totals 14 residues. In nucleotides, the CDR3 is TGTGCCAGCAGCCCAACTAGACTAGCTAGCGAGCAGTACTTC. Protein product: CASSPTRLASEQYF.

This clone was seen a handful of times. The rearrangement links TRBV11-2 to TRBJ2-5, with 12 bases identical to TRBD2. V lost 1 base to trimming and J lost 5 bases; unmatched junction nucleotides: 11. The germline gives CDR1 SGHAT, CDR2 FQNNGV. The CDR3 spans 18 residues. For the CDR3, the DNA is TGTGCCAGCAGCTTAGGTCGGCTAGCGGGGGGGCCTAGGGAGACCCAGTACTTC. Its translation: CASSLGRLAGGPRETQYF.

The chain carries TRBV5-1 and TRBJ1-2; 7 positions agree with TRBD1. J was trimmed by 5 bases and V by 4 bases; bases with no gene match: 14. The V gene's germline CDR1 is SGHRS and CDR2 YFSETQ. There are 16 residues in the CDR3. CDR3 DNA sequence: TGCGCCAGCAGCGGCGGGTGGGGGACAGCTTCTTATGGCTACACCTTC. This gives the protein CASSGGWGTASYGYTF.

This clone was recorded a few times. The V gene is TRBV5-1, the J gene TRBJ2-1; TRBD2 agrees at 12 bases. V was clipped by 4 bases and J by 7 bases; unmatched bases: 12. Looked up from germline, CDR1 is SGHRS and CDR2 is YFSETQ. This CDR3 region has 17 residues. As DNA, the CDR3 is TGCGCCAGCAGCCTCCGACTAGCGGGAGACAAGAGGAATGAGCAGTTCTTC. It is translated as CASSLRLAGDKRNEQFF.

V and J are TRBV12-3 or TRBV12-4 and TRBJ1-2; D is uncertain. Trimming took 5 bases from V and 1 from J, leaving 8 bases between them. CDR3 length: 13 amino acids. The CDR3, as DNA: TGTGCCAGCAGTCCAGGCGATAACTATGGCTACACCTTC. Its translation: CASSPGDNYGYTF.

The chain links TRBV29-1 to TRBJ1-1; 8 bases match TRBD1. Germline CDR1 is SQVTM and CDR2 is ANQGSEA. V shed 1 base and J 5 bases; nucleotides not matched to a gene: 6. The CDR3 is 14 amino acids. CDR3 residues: CSVEGVRGRTEAFF. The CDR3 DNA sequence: TGCAGCGTTGAAGGGGTCAGGGGGCGGACTGAAGCTTTCTTT.

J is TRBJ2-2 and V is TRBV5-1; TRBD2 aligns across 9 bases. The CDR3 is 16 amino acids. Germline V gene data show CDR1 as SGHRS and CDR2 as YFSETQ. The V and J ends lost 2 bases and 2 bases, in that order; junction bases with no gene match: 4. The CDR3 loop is CASSFLAGDNTGELFF. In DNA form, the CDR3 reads TGCGCCAGCAGCTTTTTAGCGGGAGATAACACCGGGGAGCTGTTTTTT.

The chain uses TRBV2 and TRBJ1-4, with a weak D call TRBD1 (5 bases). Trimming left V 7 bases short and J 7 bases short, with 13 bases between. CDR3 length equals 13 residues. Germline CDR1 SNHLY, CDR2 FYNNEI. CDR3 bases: TGTGCCAGCACGAAGGGGCGGCGTGAAAAACTGTTTTTT. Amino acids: CASTKGRREKLFF.

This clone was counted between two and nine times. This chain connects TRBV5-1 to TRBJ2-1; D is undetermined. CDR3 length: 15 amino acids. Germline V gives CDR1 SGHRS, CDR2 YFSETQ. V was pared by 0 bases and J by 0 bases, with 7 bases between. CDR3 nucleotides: TGCGCCAGCAGCTTGGAGGGTAGCTCCTACAATGAGCAGTTCTTC. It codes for CASSLEGSSYNEQFF.

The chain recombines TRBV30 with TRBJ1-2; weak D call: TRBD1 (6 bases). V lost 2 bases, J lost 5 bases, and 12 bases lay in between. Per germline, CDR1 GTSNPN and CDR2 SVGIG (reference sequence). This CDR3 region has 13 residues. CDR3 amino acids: CAWSMDRQYGYTF. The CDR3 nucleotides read TGTGCCTGGAGTATGGACAGACAATATGGCTACACCTTC.

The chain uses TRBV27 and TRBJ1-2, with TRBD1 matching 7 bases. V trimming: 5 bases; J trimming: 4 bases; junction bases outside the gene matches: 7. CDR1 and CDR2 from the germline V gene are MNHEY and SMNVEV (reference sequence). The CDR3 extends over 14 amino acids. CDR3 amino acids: CASSPGTASYGYTF. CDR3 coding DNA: TGTGCCAGCAGTCCAGGGACAGCCTCCTATGGCTACACCTTC.

The CDR3 loop is CASSELAGETQYF. In DNA form, the CDR3 reads TGTGCCAGCAGTGAGTTGGCGGGGGAGACCCAGTACTTC. This chain connects TRBV6-1 to TRBJ2-5; D possibly corresponds to TRBD2 (6 bases). This CDR3 region has 13 residues. The germline CDR1 and CDR2 sequences are MNHNS and SASEGT. Trimming took off 3 bases at V and 5 bases at J, with 10 bases between the two ends.

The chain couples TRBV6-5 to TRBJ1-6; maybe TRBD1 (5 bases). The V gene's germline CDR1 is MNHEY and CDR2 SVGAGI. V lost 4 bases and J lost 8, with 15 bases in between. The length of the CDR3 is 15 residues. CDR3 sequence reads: CASSSDRGVHSPLHF. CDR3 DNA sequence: TGTGCCAGCAGTTCTGACCGAGGGGTACATTCACCCCTCCACTTT.

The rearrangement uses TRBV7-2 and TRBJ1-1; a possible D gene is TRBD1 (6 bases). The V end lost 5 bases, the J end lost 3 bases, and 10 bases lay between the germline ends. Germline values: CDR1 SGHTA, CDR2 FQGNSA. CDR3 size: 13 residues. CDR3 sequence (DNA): TGTGCCAGCAGCCTAACAGGGTACACTGAAGCTTTCTTT. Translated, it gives CASSLTGYTEAFF.

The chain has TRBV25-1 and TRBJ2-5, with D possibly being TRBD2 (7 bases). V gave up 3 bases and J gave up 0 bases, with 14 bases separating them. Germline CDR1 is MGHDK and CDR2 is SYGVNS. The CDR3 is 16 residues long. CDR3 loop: CASSEGRGGYQETQYF. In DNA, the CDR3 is TGTGCCAGCAGTGAGGGCAGGGGAGGGTACCAAGAGACCCAGTACTTC.

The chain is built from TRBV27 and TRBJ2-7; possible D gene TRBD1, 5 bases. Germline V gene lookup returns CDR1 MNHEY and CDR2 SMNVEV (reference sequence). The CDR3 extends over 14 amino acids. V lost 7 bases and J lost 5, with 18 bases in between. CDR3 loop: CASTPGRAVHEQYF. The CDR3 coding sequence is TGTGCCAGCACCCCGGGCAGGGCAGTCCACGAGCAGTACTTC.

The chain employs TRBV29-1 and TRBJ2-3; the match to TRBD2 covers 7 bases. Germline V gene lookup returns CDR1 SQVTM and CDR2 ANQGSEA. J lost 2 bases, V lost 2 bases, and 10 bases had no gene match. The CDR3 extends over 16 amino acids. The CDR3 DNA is TGCAGCGTTGAACTTTCACTAGCGACAATCACAGATACGCAGTATTTT. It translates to CSVELSLATITDTQYF.

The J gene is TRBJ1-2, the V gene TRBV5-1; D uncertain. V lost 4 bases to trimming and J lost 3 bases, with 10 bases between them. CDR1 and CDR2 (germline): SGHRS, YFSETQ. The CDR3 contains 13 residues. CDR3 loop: CASSTNGDYGYTF. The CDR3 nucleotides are TGCGCCAGCAGCACCAACGGGGACTATGGCTACACCTTC.

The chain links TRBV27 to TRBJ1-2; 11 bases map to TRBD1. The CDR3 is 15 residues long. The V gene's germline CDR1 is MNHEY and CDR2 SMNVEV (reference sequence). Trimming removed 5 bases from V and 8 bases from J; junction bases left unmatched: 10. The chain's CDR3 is CASSTPSDRGRGYTF. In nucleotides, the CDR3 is TGTGCCAGCAGTACTCCCTCGGACAGGGGGCGAGGCTACACCTTC.

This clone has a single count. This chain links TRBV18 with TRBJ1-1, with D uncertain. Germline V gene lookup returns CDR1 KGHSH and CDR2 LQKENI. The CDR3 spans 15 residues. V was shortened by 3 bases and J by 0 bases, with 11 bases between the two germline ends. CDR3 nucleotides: TGTGCCAGCTCACCTACCCGGGGTCTGAACACTGAAGCTTTCTTT. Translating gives CASSPTRGLNTEAFF.

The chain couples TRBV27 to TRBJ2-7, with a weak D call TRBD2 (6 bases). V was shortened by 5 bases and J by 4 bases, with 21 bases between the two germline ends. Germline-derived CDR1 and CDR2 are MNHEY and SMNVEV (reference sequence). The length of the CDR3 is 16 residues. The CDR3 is CASSLLGTWDVYEQYF. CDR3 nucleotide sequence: TGTGCCAGCAGTCTGCTCGGGACTTGGGATGTGTACGAGCAGTACTTC.